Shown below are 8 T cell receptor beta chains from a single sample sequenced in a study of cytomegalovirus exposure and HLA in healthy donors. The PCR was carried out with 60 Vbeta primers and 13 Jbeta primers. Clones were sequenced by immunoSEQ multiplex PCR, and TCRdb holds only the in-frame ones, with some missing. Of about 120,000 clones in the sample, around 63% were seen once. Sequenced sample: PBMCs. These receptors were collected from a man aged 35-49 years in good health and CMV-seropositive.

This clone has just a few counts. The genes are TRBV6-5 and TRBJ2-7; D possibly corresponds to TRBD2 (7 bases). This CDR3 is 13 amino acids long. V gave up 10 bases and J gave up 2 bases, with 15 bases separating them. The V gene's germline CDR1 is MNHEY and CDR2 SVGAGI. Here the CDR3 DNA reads TGTGCCACCACGGGGGGCGAGACCTACGAGCAGTACTTC. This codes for CATTGGETYEQYF.

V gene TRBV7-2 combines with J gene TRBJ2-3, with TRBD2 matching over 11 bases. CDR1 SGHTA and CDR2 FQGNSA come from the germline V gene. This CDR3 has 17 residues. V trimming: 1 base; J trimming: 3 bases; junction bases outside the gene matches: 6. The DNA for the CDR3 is TGTGCCAGCAGCTTAGTCCTAGCGGGAGGCAGGACAGATACGCAGTATTTT. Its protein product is CASSLVLAGGRTDTQYF.

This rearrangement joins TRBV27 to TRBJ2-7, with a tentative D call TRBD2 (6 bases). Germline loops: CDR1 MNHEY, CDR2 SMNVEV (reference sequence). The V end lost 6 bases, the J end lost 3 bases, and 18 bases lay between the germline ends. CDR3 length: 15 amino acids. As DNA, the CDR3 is TGTGCCAGCAGGGTTTCCTGGGACTCAGTCTACGAGCAGTACTTC. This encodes CASRVSWDSVYEQYF.

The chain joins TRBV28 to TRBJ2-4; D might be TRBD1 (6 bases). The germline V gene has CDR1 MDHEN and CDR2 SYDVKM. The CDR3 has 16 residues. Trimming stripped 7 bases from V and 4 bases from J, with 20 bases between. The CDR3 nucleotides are TGTGCCAGCACTCAGATAGGCAACGGACAGAAAAACATTCAGTACTTC. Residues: CASTQIGNGQKNIQYF.

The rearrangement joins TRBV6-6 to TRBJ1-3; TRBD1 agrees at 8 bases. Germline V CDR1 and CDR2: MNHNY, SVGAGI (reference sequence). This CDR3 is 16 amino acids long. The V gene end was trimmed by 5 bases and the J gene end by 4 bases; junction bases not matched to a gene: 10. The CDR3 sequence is CASSPPRTGLGNTIYF. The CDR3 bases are TGTGCCAGCAGTCCACCTCGGACAGGGTTGGGAAACACCATATATTTT.

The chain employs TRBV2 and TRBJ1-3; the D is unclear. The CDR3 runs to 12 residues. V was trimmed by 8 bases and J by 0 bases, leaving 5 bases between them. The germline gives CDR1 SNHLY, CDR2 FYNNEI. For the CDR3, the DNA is TGTGCCAGCGGGAGCTCTGGAAACACCATATATTTT. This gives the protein CASGSSGNTIYF.

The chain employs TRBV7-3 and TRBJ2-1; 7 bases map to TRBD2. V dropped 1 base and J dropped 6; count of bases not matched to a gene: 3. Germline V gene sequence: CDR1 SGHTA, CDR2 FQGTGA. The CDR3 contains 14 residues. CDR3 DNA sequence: TGTGCCAGCAGCTTAAGACGGACTAGCAATGAGCAGTTCTTC. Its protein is CASSLRRTSNEQFF.

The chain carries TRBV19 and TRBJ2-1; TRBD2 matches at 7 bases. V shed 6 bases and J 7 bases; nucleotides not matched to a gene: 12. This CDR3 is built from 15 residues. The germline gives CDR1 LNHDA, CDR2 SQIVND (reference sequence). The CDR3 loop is CASRGSAGVGNEQFF. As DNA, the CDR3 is TGTGCCAGTAGAGGCTCTGCGGGAGTAGGAAATGAGCAGTTCTTC. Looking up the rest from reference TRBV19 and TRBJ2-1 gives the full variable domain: DGGITQSPKYLFRKEGQNVTLSCEQNLNHDAMYWYRQDPGQGLRLIYYSQIVNDFQKGDIAEGYSVSREKKESFPLTVTSAQKNPTAFYLCASRGSAGVGNEQFFGPGTRLTVL.